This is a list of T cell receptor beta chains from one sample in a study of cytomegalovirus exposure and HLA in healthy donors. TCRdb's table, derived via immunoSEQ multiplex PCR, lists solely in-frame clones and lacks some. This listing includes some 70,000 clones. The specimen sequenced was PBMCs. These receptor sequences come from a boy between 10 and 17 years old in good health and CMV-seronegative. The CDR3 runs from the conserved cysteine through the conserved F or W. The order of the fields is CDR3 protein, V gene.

CDR3: CASSQEIGHSGQPQHF
V: TRBV4-1

CDR3: CASSGAGIGTEAFF
V: TRBV5-6

CDR3: CASSPRWETQYF
V: TRBV7-9

CDR3: CASSVTGGRGNTIYF
V: TRBV6-1

CDR3: CASGLAAGAGSSYEQYF
V: TRBV12-5

CDR3: CASSLRGIGIEQYF
V: TRBV5-4

CDR3: CASSSTNYGYTF
V: TRBV7-2

CDR3: CASSELAGGPWTGELFF
V: TRBV6-1

CDR3: CASSPVGQGQETQYF
V: TRBV5-6

CDR3: CASSLGANYGYTF
V: TRBV10-1

CDR3: CASGYQGDQPQHF
V: TRBV12-5

CDR3: CASSDSYNEQFF
V: TRBV10-2

CDR3: CSVGEDKLAGNTIYF
V: TRBV29-1

CDR3: CASSLLAGDDNEQFF
V: TRBV9

CDR3: CASSSTGGYTDTQYF
V: TRBV5-1

CDR3: CASSETSGNTGELFF
V: TRBV6-1

CDR3: CASSEYSGGRQPQHF
V: TRBV2

CDR3: CASSQSGTGVSPLHF
V: TRBV4-1

CDR3: CASSLSRGELFF
V: TRBV7-9

CDR3: CASGRGRGEQYF
V: TRBV2

CDR3: CASSLGRVPSEQYF
V: TRBV5-1

CDR3: CASSIPGYEQYF
V: TRBV19

CDR3: CASSLGGGIQETQYF
V: TRBV7-3

CDR3: CASSPSPWGGETQYF
V: TRBV19

CDR3: CASSWTGGVLEQPQHF
V: TRBV5-8

CDR3: CASSPSQIGEQYF
V: TRBV19

CDR3: CASSLSTSGLSSYEQYF
V: TRBV5-8

CDR3: CASSLGDRGLASGSHEQYF
V: TRBV7-9

CDR3: CAWSGGWNTIYF
V: TRBV30

CDR3: CASQREGATDTQYF
V: TRBV5-6

CDR3: CASSQDPLSRGEAFF
V: TRBV4-1

CDR3: CASGQGNSYEQYF
V: TRBV6-5

CDR3: CASRYDRGAGTF
V: TRBV6-1

CDR3: CASSPDSGAGNQPQHF
V: TRBV18

CDR3: CASSIGTGKRSYTF
V: TRBV19

CDR3: CASSQDAESLAKNIQYF
V: TRBV4-1

CDR3: CASSFFYAGSSYEQYF
V: TRBV5-1

CDR3: CASSLKAGASGTNEQFF
V: TRBV4-1

CDR3: CSVDGYAGGPTDTQYF
V: TRBV29-1

CDR3: CASSLANAGETQYF
V: TRBV5-1

CDR3: CASSLGGAGYGEQYF
V: TRBV5-1